This is a list of T cell receptor beta chains from one sample in a study of control samples from healthy donors and cancer patients. Sequencing used immunoSEQ multiplex PCR; TCRdb keeps in-frame clones, though not all of them. The table records under 55,000 clones, 80% of them present only once. The sample consisted of blood. Receptor source: a man aged 65-85 years in good health. CDR3s include the opening cysteine and the closing phenylalanine or tryptophan. D genes are given only for firm matches. Expanded clones get a size class; other rows say once, few or many, or leave the size out.

NA	TRBV6-5	NA	TRBJ2-7	CASRSGPSYEQYF	TGTGCCAGCAGATCCGGGCCTTCCTACGAGCAGTACTTC
NA	TRBV4-1	NA	TRBJ2-7	CASSQDLQGIYEQYF	TGCGCCAGCAGCCAAGATCTTCAGGGAATCTACGAGCAGTACTTC
NA	TRBV6-5	NA	TRBJ1-3	CASRKGIGDTIYF	TGTGCCAGCAGAAAGGGAATAGGAGACACCATATATTTT
NA	TRBV5-1	TRBD1	TRBJ1-6	CASSSQGGANSPLHF	TGCGCCAGCAGCTCACAAGGGGGCGCAAATTCACCCCTCCACTTT
once	TRBV28	TRBD2	TRBJ2-5	CASSLLPSGGDQETQYF	TGTGCCAGCAGTTTATTACCCAGCGGGGGAGATCAAGAGACCCAGTACTTC
NA	TRBV6-1	NA	TRBJ1-2	CASSEGAFQATYGYTF	TGTGCCAGCAGTGAAGGGGCATTCCAGGCGACTTATGGCTACACCTTC
NA	TRBV5-1	TRBD2	TRBJ2-1	CASSLSGGVNEQFF	TGCGCCAGCAGCTTGAGCGGGGGCGTAAATGAGCAGTTCTTC
NA	TRBV21-1	NA	TRBJ1-1	CASSKEVEVNTEAFF	TGTGCCAGCAGCAAAGAAGTGGAGGTGAACACTGAAGCTTTCTTT
few	TRBV5-1	TRBD2	TRBJ2-4	CASSSLTSGGMAKNIQYF	TGCGCCAGCAGCTCTTTAACTAGCGGGGGGATGGCCAAAAACATTCAGTACTTC
NA	TRBV18	NA	TRBJ2-2	CASSPRKGAMGTGELFF	TGTGCCAGCTCACCACGGAAAGGCGCGATGGGCACCGGGGAGCTGTTTTTT
NA	TRBV19	NA	TRBJ2-2	CASSPGQNTGELFF	TGTGCCAGTAGTCCTGGCCAGAACACCGGGGAGCTGTTTTTT
NA	TRBV18	NA	TRBJ2-2	CASSPRQGTGELFF	TGTGCCAGCTCACCTCGGCAGGGGACCGGGGAGCTGTTTTTT
NA	TRBV6-1	NA	TRBJ2-6	CASSEAAGSGANVLTF	TGTGCCAGCAGTGAAGCGGCAGGCTCTGGGGCCAACGTCCTGACTTTC
NA	TRBV7-2	NA	TRBJ2-1	CASSLVTYNEQFF	TGTGCCAGCAGCTTAGTCACTTACAATGAGCAGTTCTTC
NA	TRBV10-2	TRBD2	TRBJ2-3	CASSEPWAGGTDTQYF	TGCGCCAGCAGTGAGCCTTGGGCGGGGGGCACAGATACGCAGTATTTT
NA	TRBV30	TRBD1	TRBJ1-4	CAWSLQGAAEKLFF	TGTGCCTGGAGTCTACAGGGGGCCGCTGAAAAACTGTTTTTT
NA	TRBV5-1	NA	TRBJ2-7	CASSSYGAFNEQYF	TGCGCCAGCAGCTCCTACGGGGCATTCAACGAGCAGTACTTC
NA	TRBV6-1	NA	TRBJ2-2	CASSEGGGAAGGELFF	TGTGCCAGCAGTGAAGGAGGCGGGGCGGCGGGCGGGGAGCTGTTTTTT
NA	TRBV7-9	NA	TRBJ1-3	CASSRDSTNTIYF	TGTGCCAGCAGCCGTGACTCCACAAACACCATATATTTT
NA	TRBV12-5	TRBD1	TRBJ1-1	CASGPTGTTTEAFF	TGTGCTAGTGGTCCGACAGGGACGACAACTGAAGCTTTCTTT
few	TRBV29-1	NA	TRBJ2-7	CSVEGLPGRYEQYF	TGCAGCGTCGAAGGGCTCCCAGGGCGTTACGAGCAGTACTTC
NA	TRBV19	NA	TRBJ2-3	CASSIRAPSTDTQYF	TGTGCCAGTAGTATCAGGGCCCCTAGCACAGATACGCAGTATTTT
NA	TRBV5-4	TRBD1	TRBJ2-5	CASTILGTGTLFQETQYF	TGTGCCAGCACTATTTTGGGGACAGGGACCCTTTTCCAAGAGACCCAGTACTTC
NA	TRBV14	NA	TRBJ1-6	CASSQDSGGYSPLHF	TGTGCCAGCAGCCAAGACAGTGGGGGGTATTCACCCCTCCACTTT
NA	TRBV7-9	TRBD2	TRBJ2-3	CASSLLAGGKDTQYF	TGTGCCAGCAGCTTACTAGCGGGGGGGAAAGATACGCAGTATTTT
NA	TRBV11-1	NA	TRBJ1-1	CASSLAPGTEAFF	TGTGCCAGCAGCTTAGCGCCTGGGACCGAAGCTTTCTTT
NA	TRBV2	NA	TRBJ1-2	CASSNGREYGYTF	TGTGCCAGCAGTAACGGCAGGGAGTATGGCTACACCTTC
NA	TRBV7-8	TRBD1	TRBJ1-4	CASSRYGTAEKLFF	TGTGCCAGCAGCCGCTACGGGACAGCTGAAAAACTGTTTTTT
NA	TRBV27	NA	TRBJ1-1	CASNRVKGAEAFF	TGTGCCAGTAACAGGGTTAAAGGAGCTGAAGCTTTCTTT
NA	TRBV5-1	NA	TRBJ2-2	CASSSQGGTGELFF	TGCGCCAGCAGCTCACAGGGGGGGACCGGGGAGCTGTTTTTT
NA	TRBV29-1	TRBD2	TRBJ2-3	CSVLGLAADTQYF	TGCAGCGTCCTCGGACTAGCAGCGGATACGCAGTATTTT
NA	TRBV21-1	NA	TRBJ1-4	CASSLHSLRRNEKLFF	TGTGCCAGCAGCCTCCATTCGCTAAGGAGGAATGAAAAACTGTTTTTT
NA	TRBV6-1	NA	TRBJ1-2	CASSEAGNYGYTF	TGTGCCAGCAGTGAAGCAGGGAACTATGGCTACACCTTC
NA	TRBV5-5	TRBD1	TRBJ2-1	CASRLTGGEQFF	TGTGCCAGCAGATTAACAGGGGGGGAGCAGTTCTTC
NA	TRBV28	NA	TRBJ1-5	CASSFIAASNQPQHF	TGTGCCAGCAGTTTTATCGCGGCCAGCAATCAGCCCCAGCATTTT
NA	TRBV3-1/TRBV3-2	NA	TRBJ2-7	CASSQAATYEQYF	TGTGCCAGCAGCCAAGCCGCAACCTACGAGCAGTACTTC
NA	TRBV6-5	NA	TRBJ1-2	CASSYSQGQRGYTF	TGTGCCAGCAGTTACTCACAGGGCCAGCGGGGCTACACCTTC
NA	TRBV5-1	NA	TRBJ2-7	CASSLTGQYEQYF	TGCGCCAGCAGCTTGACAGGACAATACGAGCAGTACTTC
NA	TRBV28	TRBD1	TRBJ1-4	CASSLFSGPGQGGIGKLFF	TGTGCCAGCAGTTTATTCTCGGGCCCTGGACAGGGAGGGATCGGAAAACTGTTTTTT
NA	TRBV6-5	NA	TRBJ1-3	CASSNQGNTIYF	TGTGCCAGCAGTAACCAAGGAAACACCATATATTTT
NA	TRBV5-8	TRBD1	TRBJ2-7	CASSFGTGDPYEQYF	TGTGCCAGCAGCTTCGGGACAGGGGATCCCTACGAGCAGTACTTC
once	TRBV5-1	NA	TRBJ2-5	CASSYRTVQETQYF	TGCGCCAGCAGCTACCGGACAGTCCAAGAGACCCAGTACTTC
NA	TRBV6-5	TRBD1	TRBJ1-2	CASRTGGYYGYTF	TGTGCCAGCAGGACAGGGGGCTACTATGGCTACACCTTC
NA	TRBV7-6	NA	TRBJ1-4	CASSLVQGNEKLFF	TGTGCCAGCAGCTTAGTGCAGGGGAATGAAAAACTGTTTTTT
NA	TRBV2	NA	TRBJ1-2	CASSESMRDLSNYGYTF	TGTGCCAGCAGTGAATCGATGCGGGATTTATCTAACTATGGCTACACCTTC
once	TRBV6-4	NA	TRBJ2-3	CASSEPGSDTQYF	TGTGCCAGCAGTGAACCGGGTTCAGATACGCAGTATTTT
once	TRBV25-1	TRBD1	TRBJ1-4	CASSALDRVNEKLFF	TGTGCCAGCAGTGCCCTGGACAGGGTTAATGAAAAACTGTTTTTT
NA	TRBV7-9	NA	TRBJ1-4	CASRSVAEKLFF	TGTGCCAGCAGATCAGTCGCGGAAAAACTGTTTTTT
NA	TRBV23-1	TRBD1	TRBJ1-5	CASIRTGVMGNQPQHF	TGCGCCAGCATTAGAACAGGGGTTATGGGCAATCAGCCCCAGCATTTT
NA	TRBV15	NA	TRBJ1-5	CATSRERAGQPQHF	TGTGCCACCAGCAGAGAAAGGGCGGGACAGCCCCAGCATTTT
once	TRBV3-1/TRBV3-2	NA	TRBJ2-7	CASSQAASTWGLYF	TGTGCCAGCAGCCAGGCGGCCTCGACGTGGGGTCTTTACTTC
NA	TRBV15	NA	TRBJ2-3	CATSLSTDTQYF	TGTGCCACCAGCCTTAGCACAGATACGCAGTATTTT
NA	TRBV2	TRBD2	TRBJ2-3	CASSEGLAGYTDTQYF	TGTGCCAGCAGTGAAGGATTAGCGGGGTACACAGATACGCAGTATTTT
NA	TRBV28	NA	TRBJ1-1	CASRTVNTEAFF	TGTGCCAGCAGAACGGTGAACACTGAAGCTTTCTTT
few	TRBV6-2/TRBV6-3	TRBD2	TRBJ2-5	CASSHRPSGRGETQYF	TGTGCCAGCAGCCACAGGCCTAGCGGGAGGGGAGAGACCCAGTACTTC